This T cell receptor (beta chain) was profiled in a study of shared clonotypes between healthy human individuals. Libraries were prepared by immunoSEQ multiplex PCR; TCRdb keeps only in-frame clonotypes and omits some of them. The table includes about 1 million clones, about 75% detected once. This clone was recorded a few times. With 3 bases removed from V and 4 bases from J, the gap between germline ends came to 9 bases. The CDR3 length is 13 residues. Germline V gene sequence: CDR1 GTSNPN, CDR2 SVGIG (reference sequence). V and J are TRBV30 and TRBJ1-4; possibly TRBD1 for D (5 bases). The sequencing sample was made of memory CD4+ T cells sorted from blood. Indicated subset: CD45RA-negative fraction. The sequence came from a man aged 18 to 30 in good health. The CDR3 DNA is TGTGCCTGGAGAGACAGCTATAATGAAAAACTGTTTTTT. It codes for CAWRDSYNEKLFF.